Presented here are 7 T cell receptor beta chains from one specimen sequenced in a study of cytomegalovirus exposure and HLA in healthy donors. PCR amplification relied on 60 Vbeta primers (plus 13 Jbeta primers). The table came from immunoSEQ multiplex PCR; TCRdb's copy has only in-frame clones and leaves some out. The repertoire holds about 190,000 clones, with more than 85% as singletons. The sequenced material came from PBMCs. All receptors come from a woman in her late teens or twenties in good health and CMV-seronegative.

The chain is built from TRBV10-1 and TRBJ2-7; 9 bases are shared with TRBD2. V was pared by 0 bases and J by 5 bases, with 8 bases of the junction left unmatched. This CDR3 comprises 16 residues. Germline lookup yields CDR1 WNHNN and CDR2 SYGVQD (reference sequence). The CDR3 sequence is CASSESTSGGSDEQYF. The DNA for the CDR3 is TGCGCCAGCAGTGAGTCAACCAGCGGGGGGTCTGACGAGCAGTACTTC.

This chain connects TRBV9 to TRBJ2-5, with TRBD2 identical over 10 bases. V shed 4 bases, J shed 1 base, and the junction held 10 bases outside the gene matches. The CDR3 has 17 residues. The germline gives CDR1 SGDLS, CDR2 YYNGEE. The CDR3 sequence is CASSPHGASGGQETQYF. DNA of the CDR3: TGTGCCAGCAGCCCCCACGGGGCTAGCGGGGGCCAAGAGACCCAGTACTTC.

The chain joins TRBV15 to TRBJ2-7, with 9 bases matching TRBD2. Germline V lookup: CDR1 LNHNV, CDR2 YYDKDF (reference sequence). The CDR3 consists of 15 residues. Unmatched junction bases numbered 3, after V lost 0 bases and J lost 3 bases. The CDR3 region has the DNA TGTGCCACCAGCAGAGAGACTAGCGGTAACTACGAGCAGTACTTC. Translating it yields CATSRETSGNYEQYF.

The V gene is TRBV7-9, the J gene TRBJ1-5, with D possibly matching TRBD1 (6 bases). The CDR3 is 12 residues long. The V gene lost 5 bases and the J gene lost 9 bases, with 11 bases spanning the gap. Germline-derived CDR1 and CDR2 are SEHNR and FQNEAQ (reference sequence). CDR3 sequence: CASSHRVGPQHF. The CDR3 DNA reads TGTGCCAGCAGCCACAGGGTAGGGCCCCAGCATTTT.

The genes are TRBV11-2 and TRBJ2-3; 11 positions agree with TRBD2. CDR3 size: 18 residues. CDR1 and CDR2 (germline): SGHAT, FQNNGV. V was pared by 2 bases and J by 6 bases, with 13 bases of the junction left unmatched. Here the CDR3 DNA reads TGTGCCAGCAGCTTAAGTGGTAGCGGGGGGGGATTTAGGGATACGCAGTATTTT. It encodes CASSLSGSGGGFRDTQYF.

In this sample, this clone turned up once. V is TRBV5-1 and J is TRBJ1-2; TRBD1 might be the D (6 bases). With 0 bases removed from V and 3 bases from J, the gap between germline ends came to 12 bases. CDR1 SGHRS and CDR2 YFSETQ come from the germline V gene. This CDR3 has 15 residues. As DNA, the CDR3 is TGCGCCAGCAGCTTGGTGGGGGGGCCGGACTATGGCTACACCTTC. Its protein is CASSLVGGPDYGYTF. The whole variable domain, filled in from reference TRBV5-1 and TRBJ1-2, reads KAGVTQTPRYLIKTRGQQVTLSCSPISGHRSVSWYQQTPGQGLQFLFEYFSETQRNKGNFPGRFSGRQFSNSRSEMNVSTLELGDSALYLCASSLVGGPDYGYTFGSGTRLTVV.

The V call is TRBV5-5, the J call TRBJ1-3; no definite D call. Looked up from germline, CDR1 is SGHKS and CDR2 is YYEKEE (reference sequence). V dropped 0 bases and J dropped 4 bases, with 14 bases sitting between them. This CDR3 comprises 16 residues. The CDR3 loop reads CASSLGTSTYGNTIYF. The CDR3 DNA reads TGTGCCAGCAGCTTGGGCACGAGTACTTACGGAAACACCATATATTTT.